A single sample gave rise to the 20 T cell receptor beta chains below, sequenced in a study of cytomegalovirus exposure and HLA in healthy donors. The PCR used 60 Vbeta and 13 Jbeta primers. Sequencing was performed with immunoSEQ multiplex PCR; in TCRdb, only in-frame clones are kept and a portion is missing. The data hold about 140,000 clones, with around 72% observed a single time. Specimen: PBMCs. The receptors originated from a man over 45 in good health and CMV-seropositive.

This clone has a single count. The J gene is TRBJ1-2, the V gene TRBV9; 12 positions match TRBD1. CDR3 length: 16 amino acids. V was pared by 0 bases and J by 5 bases, with 5 bases of the junction left unmatched. The germline CDR1 and CDR2 sequences are SGDLS and YYNGEE. The CDR3 loop reads CASSVAKGQGAYGYTF. In nucleotides, the CDR3 is TGTGCCAGCAGCGTAGCTAAGGGACAGGGGGCGTATGGCTACACCTTC.

V is TRBV15 and J is TRBJ1-6; possibly TRBD1 for D (5 bases). There are 13 residues in the CDR3. V was clipped by 0 bases and J by 10 bases, with 7 bases between them. Germline lookup yields CDR1 LNHNV and CDR2 YYDKDF (reference sequence). CDR3 DNA: TGTGCCACCAGCAGAGATGGGGGGTCACCCCTCCACTTT. Translating it yields CATSRDGGSPLHF.

This clone came up once. This rearrangement joins TRBV18 to TRBJ2-7, with D possibly matching TRBD2 (6 bases). The CDR3 is 14 residues long. Germline CDR1 reads KGHSH; CDR2 reads LQKENI. V was trimmed by 2 bases and J by 1 base, leaving 9 bases between them. The CDR3 DNA reads TGTGCCAGCTCACCAGGGAGGAGGTCCTACGAGCAGTACTTC. Translated, it gives CASSPGRRSYEQYF.

The J gene is TRBJ1-1, the V gene TRBV15, with D possibly being TRBD1 (5 bases). This CDR3 contains 15 residues. The germline CDR1 and CDR2 sequences are LNHNV and YYDKDF (reference sequence). V was pared by 0 bases and J by 4 bases, with 12 bases between. Here the CDR3 DNA reads TGTGCCACCAGCAGAGATCACAGGATGGGCACTGAAGCTTTCTTT. This encodes CATSRDHRMGTEAFF.

The chain carries TRBV20-1 and TRBJ2-4; no reliable D call. The V gene's germline CDR1 is DFQATT and CDR2 SNEGSKA (reference sequence). Deletions cut 1 base from V and 16 bases from J, with 14 bases between. The CDR3 loop spans 11 amino acids. Here the CDR3 reads CSARVSTSEYF. For the CDR3, the DNA is TGCAGTGCTAGAGTTTCGACGAGCGAATACTTC.

This rearrangement joins TRBV4-2 to TRBJ2-7, with TRBD2 identical over 11 bases. The germline gives CDR1 LGHNA, CDR2 YNFKEQ. Unmatched junction bases numbered 7, after V lost 0 bases and J lost 6 bases. This CDR3 spans 16 amino acids. The CDR3 is CASSQEVAGGWGEQYF. CDR3 in DNA: TGTGCCAGCAGCCAAGAAGTAGCGGGAGGGTGGGGCGAGCAGTACTTC.

V is TRBV5-4 and J is TRBJ1-1; 10 nucleotides align to TRBD1. CDR3 length: 17 residues. V dropped 0 bases and J dropped 7; count of bases not matched to a gene: 12. Germline values: CDR1 SGHNT, CDR2 YYREEE (reference sequence). The CDR3 loop is CASSLAVGDRGEGEAFF. For the CDR3, the DNA is TGTGCCAGCAGCTTGGCCGTAGGGGACAGGGGAGAAGGTGAAGCTTTCTTT.

This chain connects TRBV5-4 to TRBJ2-1; 7 bases are a match to TRBD2. CDR1 and CDR2 from the germline V gene are SGHNT and YYREEE (reference sequence). The CDR3 contains 15 residues. The ends lost 1 base at V and 5 bases at J; junction bases unmatched: 6. The CDR3 sequence: CASSLSLADNNEQFF. The CDR3, as DNA: TGTGCCAGCAGCTTGAGTCTAGCGGACAACAATGAGCAGTTCTTC.

This clone was seen just once. The V and J genes are TRBV19 and TRBJ2-6; maybe TRBD1 (6 bases). The CDR3 loop spans 16 amino acids. V was trimmed by 0 bases and J by 3 bases, leaving 9 bases between them. From germline, CDR1 is LNHDA and CDR2 SQIVND (reference sequence). CDR3 sequence: CASSIDRGNGANVLTF. CDR3 coding DNA: TGTGCCAGTAGTATAGATAGGGGGAATGGGGCCAACGTCCTGACTTTC.

The chain carries TRBV5-1 and TRBJ2-7, with TRBD2 as a possible D gene (5 bases). CDR3 length: 14 amino acids. The germline gives CDR1 SGHRS, CDR2 YFSETQ. The V and J ends lost 4 bases and 2 bases respectively, with 13 bases between them. The CDR3 DNA sequence: TGCGCCAGCAGCATCTCCGGGGTCCCCTACGAGCAGTACTTC. It specifies CASSISGVPYEQYF.

This clone has just a few counts. The chain carries TRBV6-6 and TRBJ1-1; TRBD1 matches 8 bases. The CDR3 spans 15 residues. Germline values: CDR1 MNHNY, CDR2 SVGAGI (reference sequence). Trimming removed 5 bases from V and 0 bases from J; junction bases left unmatched: 5. The CDR3 DNA reads as TGTGCCAGCAGTAACAGGGACAGGCTGAACACTGAAGCTTTCTTT. Translated, it gives CASSNRDRLNTEAFF.

As to this clone: This sample includes further DNA sequences coding for the same CDR3. The chain has TRBV7-9 and TRBJ2-5; TRBD1 might be the D (6 bases). From germline, CDR1 is SEHNR and CDR2 FQNEAQ (reference sequence). The CDR3 covers 14 residues. V was shortened by 5 bases and J by 1 base, with 11 bases between the two germline ends. In nucleotides, the CDR3 is TGTGCCAGCAGCCCAGGGACATCCCAAGAGACCCAGTACTTC. This translates into CASSPGTSQETQYF. Based on the CDR3 plus reference TRBV7-9 and TRBJ2-5, the full variable domain is DTGVSQNPRHKITKRGQNVTFRCDPISEHNRLYWYRQTLGQGPEFLTYFQNEAQLEKSRLLSDRFSAERPKGSFSTLEIQRTEQGDSAMYLCASSPGTSQETQYFGPGTRLLVL.

This sequence joins TRBV7-8 and TRBJ2-7; TRBD2 is a possible D gene (5 bases). Trimming took off 2 bases at V and 2 bases at J, with 10 bases between the two ends. The CDR3 loop spans 14 amino acids. Germline CDR1 reads SGHVS; CDR2 reads FQNEAQ. The CDR3: CASSLQFSAYEQYF. CDR3 in DNA: TGTGCCAGCAGCTTACAGTTTAGCGCCTACGAGCAGTACTTC.

CDR3 in amino acids: CASDQGNTEAFF. In DNA form, the CDR3 reads TGTGCCAGCGATCAGGGAAACACTGAAGCTTTCTTT. The chain links TRBV19 to TRBJ1-1; maybe TRBD1 (5 bases). Trimming removed 9 bases from V and 2 bases from J, with 10 bases in between. CDR3 length equals 12 residues. Germline values: CDR1 LNHDA, CDR2 SQIVND (reference sequence). The variable domain in full, with the rest retrieved from reference TRBV19 and TRBJ1-1, is DGGITQSPKYLFRKEGQNVTLSCEQNLNHDAMYWYRQDPGQGLRLIYYSQIVNDFQKGDIAEGYSVSREKKESFPLTVTSAQKNPTAFYLCASDQGNTEAFFGQGTRLTVV.

To note about this clone: Other DNA sequences within the sample encode an identical CDR3. The rearrangement links TRBV18 to TRBJ1-2; 8 bases are a match to TRBD1. V was clipped by 0 bases and J by 2 bases; unmatched bases: 2. In germline, CDR1 is KGHSH, CDR2 LQKENI. CDR3 size: 15 residues. CDR3 bases: TGTGCCAGCTCACCACCCGGGACAGGCAACTATGGCTACACCTTC. Its translation is CASSPPGTGNYGYTF.

The sample holds a few counts of this clone. The chain combines TRBV27 with TRBJ2-5, with TRBD2 identical over 7 bases. Per the germline V gene, CDR1 is MNHEY and CDR2 is SMNVEV (reference sequence). The CDR3 has 13 residues. J gave up 5 bases and V 6 bases, and 6 bases lay outside the gene matches. CDR3 sequence (DNA): TGTGCCAGCAGCAAGAGGGAGGGCGAGACCCAGTACTTC. Amino acid sequence: CASSKREGETQYF.

This chain connects TRBV19 to TRBJ1-1; perhaps TRBD1 as D (6 bases). V gave up 4 bases and J gave up 3 bases, with 12 bases separating them. CDR1 and CDR2 from the germline V gene are LNHDA and SQIVND (reference sequence). CDR3 size: 14 residues. Here the CDR3 reads CASSNRVPDTEAFF. CDR3 nucleotides: TGTGCCAGTAGTAACAGGGTTCCGGACACTGAAGCTTTCTTT.

This clone turned up a few times. The V call is TRBV2, the J call TRBJ2-1, with 10 bases aligning to TRBD1. The CDR3 sequence is 18 residues long. Germline V lookup: CDR1 SNHLY, CDR2 FYNNEI. V lost 1 base to trimming and J lost 2 bases; unmatched junction nucleotides: 8. The CDR3 nucleotides read TGTGCCAGCAGTGAAGGAGTAGTGGGACAGGGGCCCTACAATGAGCAGTTCTTC. This encodes CASSEGVVGQGPYNEQFF.

The rearrangement links TRBV5-1 to TRBJ2-1, with TRBD2 matching 7 bases. V dropped 4 bases and J dropped 9; count of bases not matched to a gene: 13. Germline CDR1 is SGHRS and CDR2 is YFSETQ. The CDR3 extends over 15 amino acids. Here the CDR3 reads CASSPGGPEVSEQFF. CDR3 nucleotides: TGCGCCAGCAGCCCGGGGGGACCAGAGGTCAGTGAGCAGTTCTTC.

The chain carries TRBV2 and TRBJ2-5, with 12 positions matching TRBD1. CDR3 length: 15 amino acids. In germline, CDR1 is SNHLY, CDR2 FYNNEI. Unmatched junction bases numbered 10, after V lost 3 bases and J lost 11 bases. The DNA of the CDR3 is TGTGCCAGCAGTGACCGGGACAGGGGGCGCGGAGAGCAGTACTTC. The encoded protein is CASSDRDRGRGEQYF.